Sequencing of this T cell receptor beta chain was carried out in a study of graft-versus-host responses after intestinal transplantation. As for the study in general: For around three years after anti-thymocyte globulin induction, all recipients took tacrolimus and steroids.

The CDR3 is 17 residues long. Deletions cut 1 base from V and 1 base from J, with 16 bases between. CDR1 is LNHNV and CDR2 is YYDKDF in the germline V gene (reference sequence). With regard to this clone: Its antigen is as yet unknown.

TCRdb's table, derived via immunoSEQ multiplex PCR, lists solely in-frame clones and lacks some. The table shows over 70,000 clones, with around 90% occurring only once. General study findings and limits: Some GvH clones appeared in ileal mucosa or blood before recipient bone marrow. Peak levels of circulating GvH clones tracked with early post-transplant HvG declines. Allograft clonal ratios (graft-versus-host to host-versus-graft) were high in patients who had graft-donor T cell macrochimerism.

The starting material was unstimulated CD8+ T cells sorted from spleen or lymph node cells, obtained before transplant. The J gene is TRBJ2-5, the V gene TRBV15; a weak D match, TRBD2 (6 bases). The sequence came from a human donor who was the organ donor for an intestinal transplant. Here the CDR3 reads CATSRGLGRRTQETQYF. Here the CDR3 DNA reads TGTGCCACCAGCAGAGGATTGGGGAGGAGGACCCAAGAGACCCAGTACTTC.